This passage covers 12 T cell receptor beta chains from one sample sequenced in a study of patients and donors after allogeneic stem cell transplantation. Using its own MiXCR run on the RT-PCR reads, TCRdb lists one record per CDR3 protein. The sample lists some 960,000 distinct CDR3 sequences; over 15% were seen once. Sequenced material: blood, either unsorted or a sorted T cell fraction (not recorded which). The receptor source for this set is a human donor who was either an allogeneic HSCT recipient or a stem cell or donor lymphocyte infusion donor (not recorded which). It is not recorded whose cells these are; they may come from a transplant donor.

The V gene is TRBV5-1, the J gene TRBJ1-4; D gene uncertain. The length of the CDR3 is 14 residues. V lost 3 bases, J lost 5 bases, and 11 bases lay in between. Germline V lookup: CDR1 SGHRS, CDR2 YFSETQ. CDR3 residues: CASSSTPGNEKLFF. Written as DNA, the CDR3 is TGCGCCAGCAGCTCGACGCCCGGGAATGAAAAACTGTTTTTT.

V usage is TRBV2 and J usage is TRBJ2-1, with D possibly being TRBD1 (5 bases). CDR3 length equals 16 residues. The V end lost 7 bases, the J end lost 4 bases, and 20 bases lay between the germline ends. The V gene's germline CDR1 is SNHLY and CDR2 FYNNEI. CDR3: CASTSPGRAKYNEQFF. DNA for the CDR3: TGTGCCAGCACAAGCCCTGGCAGGGCCAAATACAATGAGCAGTTCTTC.

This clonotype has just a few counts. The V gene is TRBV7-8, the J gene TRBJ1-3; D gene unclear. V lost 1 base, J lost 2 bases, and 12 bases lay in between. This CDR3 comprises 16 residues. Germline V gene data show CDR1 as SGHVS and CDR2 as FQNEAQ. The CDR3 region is CASSLVTADPGNTIYF. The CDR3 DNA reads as TGTGCCAGCAGCTTAGTAACAGCCGATCCTGGAAACACCATATATTTT.

This CDR3 is CASSPSPGLGTEAFF. Here the CDR3 DNA reads TGTGCCAGCAGCCCCTCACCAGGGCTGGGTACTGAAGCTTTCTTT. The chain uses TRBV7-3 and TRBJ1-1; D is possibly TRBD1 (5 bases). The V gene lost 5 bases and the J gene lost 5 bases, with 18 bases spanning the gap. The germline V gene has CDR1 SGHTA and CDR2 FQGTGA. The CDR3 has 15 amino acids. The entire variable domain, with the rest obtained from reference TRBV7-3 and TRBJ1-1, is as follows: GAGVSQTPSNKVTEKGKYVELRCDPISGHTALYWYRQSLGQGPEFLIYFQGTGAADDSGLPNDRFFAVRPEGSVSTLKIQRTERGDSAVYLCASSPSPGLGTEAFFGQGTRLTVV.

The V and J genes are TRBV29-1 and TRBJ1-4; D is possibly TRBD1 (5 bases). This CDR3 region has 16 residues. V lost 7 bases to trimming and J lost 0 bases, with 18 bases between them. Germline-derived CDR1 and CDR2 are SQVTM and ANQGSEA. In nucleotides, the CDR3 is TGCAGCGCAGCTAAAGGACGGGACGCAACTAATGAAAAACTGTTTTTT. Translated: CSAAKGRDATNEKLFF.

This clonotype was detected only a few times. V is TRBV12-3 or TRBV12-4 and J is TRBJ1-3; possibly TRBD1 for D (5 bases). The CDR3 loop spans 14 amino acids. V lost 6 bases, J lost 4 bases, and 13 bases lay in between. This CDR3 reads CASRPGQAGNTIYF. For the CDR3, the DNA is TGTGCCAGCAGGCCCGGACAAGCCGGAAACACCATATATTTT.

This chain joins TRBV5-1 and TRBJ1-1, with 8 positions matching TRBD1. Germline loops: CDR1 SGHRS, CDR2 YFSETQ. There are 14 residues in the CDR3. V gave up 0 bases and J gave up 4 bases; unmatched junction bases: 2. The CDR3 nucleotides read TGCGCCAGCAGCTTGGAGGGACAGGTCACTGAAGCTTTCTTT. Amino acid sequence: CASSLEGQVTEAFF.

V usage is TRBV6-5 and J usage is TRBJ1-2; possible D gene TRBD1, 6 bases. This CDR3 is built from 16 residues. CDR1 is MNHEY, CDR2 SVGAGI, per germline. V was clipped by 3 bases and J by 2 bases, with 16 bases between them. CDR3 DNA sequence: TGTGCCAGCAGTTATCCTCGGAAGCAGGGGAACTATGGCTACACCTTC. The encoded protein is CASSYPRKQGNYGYTF.

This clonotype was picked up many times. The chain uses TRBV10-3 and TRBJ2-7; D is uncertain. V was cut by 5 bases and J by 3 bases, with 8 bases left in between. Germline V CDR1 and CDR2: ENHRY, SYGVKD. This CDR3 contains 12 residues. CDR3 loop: CAISPPGYEQYF. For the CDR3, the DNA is TGTGCCATCAGTCCCCCCGGCTACGAGCAGTACTTC.

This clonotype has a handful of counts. For the CDR3, the DNA is TGCGCCAGCAGCCAGGCCCATTCCACAGATACGCAGTATTTT. Translating gives CASSQAHSTDTQYF. The chain uses TRBV4-3 and TRBJ2-3; D is unclear. V lost 3 bases to trimming and J lost 2 bases, with 9 bases between them. The CDR3 extends over 14 amino acids. Germline CDR1 is LGHNA and CDR2 is YSLEER.

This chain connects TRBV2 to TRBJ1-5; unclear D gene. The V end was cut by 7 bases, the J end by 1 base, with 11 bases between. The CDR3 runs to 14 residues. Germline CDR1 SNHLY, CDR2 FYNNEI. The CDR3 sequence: CASNSVQSNQPQHF. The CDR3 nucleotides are TGTGCCAGCAATTCGGTACAGAGCAATCAGCCCCAGCATTTT. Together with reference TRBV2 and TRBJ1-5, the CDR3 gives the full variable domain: EPEVTQTPSHQVTQMGQEVILRCVPISNHLYFYWYRQILGQKVEFLVSFYNNEISEKSEIFDDQFSVERPDGSNFTLKIRSTKLEDSAMYFCASNSVQSNQPQHFGDGTRLSIL.

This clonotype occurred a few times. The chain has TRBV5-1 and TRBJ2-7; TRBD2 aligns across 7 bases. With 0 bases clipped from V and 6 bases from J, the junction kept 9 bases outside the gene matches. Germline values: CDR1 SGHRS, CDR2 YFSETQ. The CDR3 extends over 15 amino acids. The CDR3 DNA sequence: TGCGCCAGCAGCTTGGGGGGGGGTTTGGTCGGCGAGCAGTACTTC. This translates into CASSLGGGLVGEQYF.